These T cell receptor beta chains were read from a single sample in a study of control samples from healthy donors and cancer patients. This table comes from immunoSEQ multiplex PCR, and its TCRdb copy is limited to in-frame clones, with some not included. The table lists 170,000 or so clones, approximately 94% of them singletons, with 1.1% to 1.5% in the top ten. The specimen sequenced was blood. The receptors here all came from a woman between 18 and 29 years old in good health. The CDR3 runs from the conserved cysteine through the conserved F or W. D genes are given only for firm matches. Clone size is not always given. Where it is, it says once, few, many or a class for expanded clones.

CDR3 DNA: TGTGCCATCAGACCTGGAGAGGGTACAGATACGCAGTATTTT
CDR3 protein: CAIRPGEGTDTQYF
J gene: TRBJ2-3
clone size: NA
V gene: TRBV10-3
D gene: NA

CDR3 DNA: TGTGCCAGCAGCCACCTTAGGGGACAGGGTTACTCTAACTATGGCTACACCTTC
CDR3 protein: CASSHLRGQGYSNYGYTF
J gene: TRBJ1-2
clone size: NA
V gene: TRBV4-2
D gene: TRBD1

CDR3 DNA: TGTGCCAGCAGCTCCCATCCTCGCGGCGAGCAGTACTTC
CDR3 protein: CASSSHPRGEQYF
J gene: TRBJ2-7
clone size: once
V gene: TRBV2
D gene: NA

CDR3 DNA: TGTGCCAGCAGCTTAAGGGACAACACTGAAGCTTTCTTT
CDR3 protein: CASSLRDNTEAFF
J gene: TRBJ1-1
clone size: NA
V gene: TRBV7-8
D gene: NA

CDR3 DNA: TGCGCCAGCAGCTTGGCCGGGACACGGGCTGGAAACACCATATATTTT
CDR3 protein: CASSLAGTRAGNTIYF
J gene: TRBJ1-3
clone size: NA
V gene: TRBV5-1
D gene: NA

CDR3 DNA: TGTGCCAGCAGCCAATACCGCCCCGGGGACTCCTACAATGAGCAGTTCTTC
CDR3 protein: CASSQYRPGDSYNEQFF
J gene: TRBJ2-1
clone size: NA
V gene: TRBV3-1/TRBV3-2
D gene: NA

CDR3 DNA: TGTGCCAGCAGCCCTCGACAGGGGCTAGAGTACTTC
CDR3 protein: CASSPRQGLEYF
J gene: TRBJ2-7
clone size: NA
V gene: TRBV4-2
D gene: TRBD1

CDR3 DNA: TGCAGTGCTAGTCGGGATAACTATGGCTACACCTTC
CDR3 protein: CSASRDNYGYTF
J gene: TRBJ1-2
clone size: NA
V gene: TRBV20-1
D gene: NA

CDR3 DNA: TGCAGCGTTGATTTAAATCTGAACACTGAAGCTTTCTTT
CDR3 protein: CSVDLNLNTEAFF
J gene: TRBJ1-1
clone size: NA
V gene: TRBV29-1
D gene: NA

CDR3 DNA: TGTGCCAGCAGTGAGGCTAGCGAGCACAATGAGCAGTTCTTC
CDR3 protein: CASSEASEHNEQFF
J gene: TRBJ2-1
clone size: NA
V gene: TRBV6-4
D gene: NA

CDR3 DNA: TGTGCCAGCAGCTCCCCAAAGACTAGAGCTCCGCAGTATTTT
CDR3 protein: CASSSPKTRAPQYF
J gene: TRBJ2-3
clone size: NA
V gene: TRBV7-2
D gene: NA

CDR3 DNA: TGTGCCAGCAGCCATCGGACCTATGGCTACACCTTC
CDR3 protein: CASSHRTYGYTF
J gene: TRBJ1-2
clone size: NA
V gene: TRBV9
D gene: NA

CDR3 DNA: TGTGCCAGCACACCAGTAGGAATCCAAGAGACCCAGTACTTC
CDR3 protein: CASTPVGIQETQYF
J gene: TRBJ2-5
clone size: once
V gene: TRBV6-5
D gene: NA